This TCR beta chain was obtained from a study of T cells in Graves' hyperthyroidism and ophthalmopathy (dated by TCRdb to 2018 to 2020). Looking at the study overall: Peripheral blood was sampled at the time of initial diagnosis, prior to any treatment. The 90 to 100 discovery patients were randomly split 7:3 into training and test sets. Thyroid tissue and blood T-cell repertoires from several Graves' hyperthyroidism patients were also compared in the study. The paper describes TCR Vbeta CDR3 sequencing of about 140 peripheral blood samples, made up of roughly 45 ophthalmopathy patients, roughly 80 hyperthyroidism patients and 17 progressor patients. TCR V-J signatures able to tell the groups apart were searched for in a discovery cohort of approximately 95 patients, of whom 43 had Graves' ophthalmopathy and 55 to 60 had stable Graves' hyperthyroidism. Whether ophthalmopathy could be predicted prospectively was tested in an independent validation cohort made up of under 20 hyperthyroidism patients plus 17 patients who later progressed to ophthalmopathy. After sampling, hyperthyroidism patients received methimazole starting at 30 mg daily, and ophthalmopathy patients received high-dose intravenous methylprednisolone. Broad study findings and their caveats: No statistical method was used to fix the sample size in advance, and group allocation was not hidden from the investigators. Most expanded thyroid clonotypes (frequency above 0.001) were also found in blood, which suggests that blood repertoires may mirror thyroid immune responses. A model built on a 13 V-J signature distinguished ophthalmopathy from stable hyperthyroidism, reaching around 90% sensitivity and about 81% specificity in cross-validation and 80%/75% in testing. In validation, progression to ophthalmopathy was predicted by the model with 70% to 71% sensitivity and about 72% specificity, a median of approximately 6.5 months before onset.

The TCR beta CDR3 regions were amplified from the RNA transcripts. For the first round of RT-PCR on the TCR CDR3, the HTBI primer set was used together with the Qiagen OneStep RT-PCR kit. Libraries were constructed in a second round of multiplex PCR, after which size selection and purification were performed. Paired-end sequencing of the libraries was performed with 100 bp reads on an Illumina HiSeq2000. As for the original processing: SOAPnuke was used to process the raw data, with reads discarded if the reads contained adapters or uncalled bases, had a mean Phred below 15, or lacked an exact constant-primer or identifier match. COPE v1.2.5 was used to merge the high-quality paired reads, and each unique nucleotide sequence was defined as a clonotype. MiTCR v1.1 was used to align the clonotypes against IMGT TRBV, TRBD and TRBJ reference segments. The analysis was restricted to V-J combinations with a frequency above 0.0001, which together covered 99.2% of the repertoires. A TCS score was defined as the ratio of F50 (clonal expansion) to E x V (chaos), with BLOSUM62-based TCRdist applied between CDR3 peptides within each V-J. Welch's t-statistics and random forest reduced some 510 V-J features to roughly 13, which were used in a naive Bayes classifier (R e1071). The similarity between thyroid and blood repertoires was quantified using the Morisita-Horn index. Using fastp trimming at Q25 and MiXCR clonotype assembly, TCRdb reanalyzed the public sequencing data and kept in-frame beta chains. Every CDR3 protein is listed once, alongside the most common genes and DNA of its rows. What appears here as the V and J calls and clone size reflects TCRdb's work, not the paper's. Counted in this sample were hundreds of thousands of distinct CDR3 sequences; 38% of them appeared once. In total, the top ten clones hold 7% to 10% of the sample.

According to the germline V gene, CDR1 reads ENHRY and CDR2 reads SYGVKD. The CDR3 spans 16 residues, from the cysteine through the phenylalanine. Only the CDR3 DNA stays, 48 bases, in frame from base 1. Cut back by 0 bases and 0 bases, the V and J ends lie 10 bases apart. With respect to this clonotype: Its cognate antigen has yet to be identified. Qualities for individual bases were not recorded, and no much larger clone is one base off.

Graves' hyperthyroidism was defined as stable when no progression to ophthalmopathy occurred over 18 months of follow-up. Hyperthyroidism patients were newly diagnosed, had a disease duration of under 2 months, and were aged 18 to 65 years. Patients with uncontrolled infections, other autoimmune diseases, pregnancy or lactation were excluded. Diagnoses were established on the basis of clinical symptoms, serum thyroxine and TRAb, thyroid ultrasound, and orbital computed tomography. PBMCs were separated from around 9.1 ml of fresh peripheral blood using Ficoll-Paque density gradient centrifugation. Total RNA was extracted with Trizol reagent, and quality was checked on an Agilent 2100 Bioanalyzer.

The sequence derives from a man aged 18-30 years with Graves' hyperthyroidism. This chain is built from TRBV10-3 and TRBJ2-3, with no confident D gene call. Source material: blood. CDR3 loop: CAISESGPSSTDTQYF. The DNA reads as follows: TGTGCCATCAGTGAGTCCGGTCCCTCTAGCACAGATACGCAGTATTTT.